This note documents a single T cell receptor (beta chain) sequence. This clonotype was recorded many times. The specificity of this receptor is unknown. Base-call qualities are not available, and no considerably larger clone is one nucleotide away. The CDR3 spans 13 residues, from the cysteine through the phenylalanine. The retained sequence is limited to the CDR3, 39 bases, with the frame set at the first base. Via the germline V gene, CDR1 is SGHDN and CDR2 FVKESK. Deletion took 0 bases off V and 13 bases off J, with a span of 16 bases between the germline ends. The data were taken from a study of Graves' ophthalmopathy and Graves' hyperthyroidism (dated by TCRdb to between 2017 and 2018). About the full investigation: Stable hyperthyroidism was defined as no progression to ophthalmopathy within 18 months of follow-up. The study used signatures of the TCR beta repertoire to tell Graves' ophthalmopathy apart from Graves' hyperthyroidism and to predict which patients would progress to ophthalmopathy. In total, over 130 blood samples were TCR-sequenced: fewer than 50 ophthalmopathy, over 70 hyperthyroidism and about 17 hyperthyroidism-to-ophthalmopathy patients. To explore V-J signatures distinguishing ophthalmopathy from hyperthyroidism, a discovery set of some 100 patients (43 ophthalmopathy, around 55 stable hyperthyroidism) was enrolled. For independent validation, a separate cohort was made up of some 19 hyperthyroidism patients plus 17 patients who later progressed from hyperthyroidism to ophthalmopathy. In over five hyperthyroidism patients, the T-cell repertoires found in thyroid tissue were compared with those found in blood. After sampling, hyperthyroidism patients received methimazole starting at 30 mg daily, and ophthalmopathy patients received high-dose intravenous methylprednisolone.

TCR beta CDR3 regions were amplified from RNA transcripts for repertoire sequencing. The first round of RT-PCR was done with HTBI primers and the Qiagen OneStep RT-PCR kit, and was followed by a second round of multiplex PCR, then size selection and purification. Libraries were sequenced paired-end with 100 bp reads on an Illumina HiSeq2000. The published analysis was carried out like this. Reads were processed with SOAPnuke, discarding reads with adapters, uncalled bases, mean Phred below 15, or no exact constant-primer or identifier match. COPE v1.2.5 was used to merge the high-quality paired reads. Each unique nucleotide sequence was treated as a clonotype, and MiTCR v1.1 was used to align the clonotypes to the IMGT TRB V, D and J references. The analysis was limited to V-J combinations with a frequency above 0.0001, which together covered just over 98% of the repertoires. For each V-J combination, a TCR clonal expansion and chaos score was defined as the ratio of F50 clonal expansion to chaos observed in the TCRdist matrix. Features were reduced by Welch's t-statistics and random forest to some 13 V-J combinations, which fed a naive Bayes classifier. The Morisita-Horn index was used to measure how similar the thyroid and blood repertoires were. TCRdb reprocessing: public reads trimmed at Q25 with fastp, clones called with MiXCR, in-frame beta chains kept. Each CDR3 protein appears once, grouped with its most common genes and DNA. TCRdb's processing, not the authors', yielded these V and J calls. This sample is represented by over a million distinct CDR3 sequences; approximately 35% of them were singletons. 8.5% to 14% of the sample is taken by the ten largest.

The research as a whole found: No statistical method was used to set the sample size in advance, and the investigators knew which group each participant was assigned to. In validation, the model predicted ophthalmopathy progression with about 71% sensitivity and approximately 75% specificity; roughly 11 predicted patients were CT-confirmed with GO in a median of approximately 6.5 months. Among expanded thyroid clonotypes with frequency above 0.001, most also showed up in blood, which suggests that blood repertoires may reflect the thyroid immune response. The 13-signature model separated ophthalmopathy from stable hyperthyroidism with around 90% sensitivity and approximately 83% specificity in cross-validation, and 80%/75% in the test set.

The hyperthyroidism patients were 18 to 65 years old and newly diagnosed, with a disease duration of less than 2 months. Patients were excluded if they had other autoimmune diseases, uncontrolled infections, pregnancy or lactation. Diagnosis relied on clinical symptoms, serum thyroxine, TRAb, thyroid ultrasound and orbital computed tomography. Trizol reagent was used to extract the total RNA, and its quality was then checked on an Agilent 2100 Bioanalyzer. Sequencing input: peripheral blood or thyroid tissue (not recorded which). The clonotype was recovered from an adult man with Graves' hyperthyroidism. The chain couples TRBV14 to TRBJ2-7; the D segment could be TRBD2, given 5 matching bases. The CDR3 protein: CASSQDPPGLCYF. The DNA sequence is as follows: TGTGCCAGCAGCCAAGATCCTCCGGGGTTGTGCTACTTC.